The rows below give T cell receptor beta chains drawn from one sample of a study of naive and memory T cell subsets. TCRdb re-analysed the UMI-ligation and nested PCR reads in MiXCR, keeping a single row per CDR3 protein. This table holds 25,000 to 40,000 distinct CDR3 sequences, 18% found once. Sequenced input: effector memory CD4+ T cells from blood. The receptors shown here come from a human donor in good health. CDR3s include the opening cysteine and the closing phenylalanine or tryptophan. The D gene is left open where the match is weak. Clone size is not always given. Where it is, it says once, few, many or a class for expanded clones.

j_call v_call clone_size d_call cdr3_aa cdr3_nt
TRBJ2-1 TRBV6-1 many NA CASSEYGTSIEQFF TGTGCCAGCAGTGAATATGGTACGTCAATTGAGCAGTTCTTC
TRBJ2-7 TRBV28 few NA CATRQGLAYEQYF TGTGCCACTCGACAAGGACTCGCCTACGAGCAGTACTTC
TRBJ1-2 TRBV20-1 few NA CSARGLENGYTF TGCAGTGCTAGAGGGTTGGAGAATGGCTACACCTTC
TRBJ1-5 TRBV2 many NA CASSEGGTSNQPQHF TGTGCCAGCAGTGAGGGGGGAACGAGCAATCAGCCCCAGCATTTT
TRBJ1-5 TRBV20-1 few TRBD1 CSASGQGKDQPQHF TGCAGTGCGTCAGGACAGGGGAAAGATCAGCCCCAGCATTTT
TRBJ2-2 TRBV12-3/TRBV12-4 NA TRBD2 CASSKPGRGTGELFF TGTGCCAGCAGTAAACCAGGGAGGGGCACCGGGGAGCTGTTTTTT
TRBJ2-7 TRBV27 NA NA CASSLSGGYEQYF TGTGCCAGCAGTTTATCCGGGGGCTACGAGCAGTACTTC
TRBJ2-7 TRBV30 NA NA CAWSRDIRYEQYF TGTGCCTGGTCGAGGGACATCCGCTACGAGCAGTACTTC
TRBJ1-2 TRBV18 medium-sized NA CASSRSGERSGYTF TGTGCCAGCTCACGCTCCGGGGAACGGAGTGGCTACACCTTC
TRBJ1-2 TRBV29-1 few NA CSVGLGVYGYTF TGCAGCGTTGGGCTAGGGGTTTATGGCTACACCTTC
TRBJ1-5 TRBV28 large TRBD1 CASSYTGGKQPQHF TGTGCCAGCAGTTACACAGGGGGCAAGCAGCCCCAGCATTTT
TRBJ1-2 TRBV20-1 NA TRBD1 CSALSLTGAHGYTF TGCAGTGCCTTAAGTTTGACAGGGGCCCATGGCTACACCTTC
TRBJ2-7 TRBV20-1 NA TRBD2 CSASASGSVGLGEQYF TGCAGTGCTAGCGCTAGCGGGAGCGTCGGCTTAGGAGAGCAGTACTTC
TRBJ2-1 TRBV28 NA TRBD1 CASRSGGSYNEQFF TGTGCCAGCCGTTCAGGGGGATCCTACAATGAGCAGTTCTTC
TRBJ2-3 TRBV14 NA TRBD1 CASSPLGQFNTQYF TGTGCCAGCAGCCCCCTGGGACAGTTTAATACGCAGTATTTT
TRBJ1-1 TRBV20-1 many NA CSARNRLRNTEAFF TGCAGTGCTAGAAACAGGCTCAGGAACACTGAAGCTTTCTTT
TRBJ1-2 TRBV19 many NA CASSIDAAESYGYTF TGTGCCAGTAGTATTGACGCGGCAGAAAGCTATGGCTACACCTTC
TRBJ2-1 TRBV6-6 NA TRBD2 CASSYSPPSGIYNEQFF TGTGCCAGCAGTTACTCTCCACCTAGCGGGATTTACAATGAGCAGTTCTTC
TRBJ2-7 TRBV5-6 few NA CASSRAAVKRDEQYF TGTGCCAGCAGCCGCGCGGCTGTTAAACGAGACGAGCAGTACTTC
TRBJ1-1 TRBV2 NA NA CASNDPWGTEAFF TGTGCCAGCAACGACCCCTGGGGCACTGAAGCTTTCTTT
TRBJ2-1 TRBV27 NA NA CASRRGQVGSGEQFF TGTGCCAGCAGAAGGGGCCAAGTGGGGTCAGGTGAGCAGTTCTTC
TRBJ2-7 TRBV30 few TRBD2 CAWSVRGASYEQYF TGTGCCTGGAGTGTGCGGGGGGCCTCCTACGAGCAGTACTTC
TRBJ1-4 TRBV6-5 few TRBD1 CASSLTTGVNEKLFF TGTGCCAGCAGTTTAACCACAGGGGTTAATGAAAAACTGTTTTTT
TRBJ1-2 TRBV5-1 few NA CASSLEVSNYGYTF TGCGCCAGCAGCTTGGAAGTCTCTAACTATGGCTACACCTTC
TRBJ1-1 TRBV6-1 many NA CASRRTDMNTEAFF TGTGCCAGCAGGCGAACAGACATGAACACTGAAGCTTTCTTT
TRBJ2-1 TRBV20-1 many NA CSATRTEGYNEQFF TGCAGTGCAACCCGGACTGAGGGATACAATGAGCAGTTCTTC
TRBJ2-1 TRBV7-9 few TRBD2 CASSSLSGVSYNEQFF TGTGCCAGCAGCTCCCTTAGCGGGGTCTCCTACAATGAGCAGTTCTTC
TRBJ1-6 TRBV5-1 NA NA CASSLDGSPLHF TGCGCCAGCAGCTTGGATGGTTCACCCCTCCACTTT
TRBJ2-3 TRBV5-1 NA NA CASSLRGTATDTQYF TGCGCCAGCAGCTTGCGGGGGACAGCCACAGATACGCAGTATTTT
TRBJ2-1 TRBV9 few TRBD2 CASSPRLAGGVDEQFF TGTGCCAGCAGCCCCCGACTAGCGGGAGGTGTCGATGAGCAGTTCTTC
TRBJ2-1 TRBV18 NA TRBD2 CASSFAPAGDYNEQFF TGTGCCAGCTCCTTTGCCCCTGCGGGGGATTACAATGAGCAGTTCTTC
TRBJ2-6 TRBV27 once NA CASSSSGANVLTF TGTGCCAGCAGTAGCTCTGGGGCCAACGTCCTGACTTTC
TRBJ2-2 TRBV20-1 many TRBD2 CSAPGEGLRTGELFF TGCAGTGCCCCCGGGGAGGGGCTGAGGACCGGGGAGCTGTTTTTT
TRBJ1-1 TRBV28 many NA CASTKPAGYTEAFF TGTGCCAGCACCAAGCCCGCAGGGTATACTGAAGCTTTCTTT
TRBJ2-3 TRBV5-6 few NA CASSFRGRSTDTQYF TGTGCCAGCAGCTTCAGGGGTAGGAGCACAGATACGCAGTATTTT
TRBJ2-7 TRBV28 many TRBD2 CASSPRGLAGGLGEQYF TGTGCCAGCAGTCCCCGTGGACTAGCGGGAGGTTTGGGTGAGCAGTACTTC
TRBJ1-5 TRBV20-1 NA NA CSARDLRSRADSNQPQHF TGCAGTGCTAGAGATCTACGATCCAGGGCCGATAGCAATCAGCCCCAGCATTTT
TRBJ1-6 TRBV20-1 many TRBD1 CSASLDRVDSPLHF TGCAGTGCTAGCCTGGACAGGGTCGATTCACCCCTCCACTTT
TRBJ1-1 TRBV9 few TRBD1 CASSVGDRDYTEAFF TGTGCCAGCAGCGTAGGGGACAGGGATTATACTGAAGCTTTCTTT
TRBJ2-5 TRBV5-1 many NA CASSLAMETQYF TGCGCCAGCAGCTTGGCGATGGAGACCCAGTACTTC
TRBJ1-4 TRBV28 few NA CASSLREKMFF TGTGCCAGCAGTTTAAGGGAAAAAATGTTTTTT
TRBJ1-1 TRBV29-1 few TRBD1 CSAGQGYEAFF TGCAGCGCAGGACAGGGGTATGAAGCTTTCTTT
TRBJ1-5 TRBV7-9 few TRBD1 CASSRTGGARQPQHF TGTGCCAGCAGTCGCACAGGGGGCGCCAGGCAGCCCCAGCATTTT
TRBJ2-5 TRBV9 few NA CASSLRGQETQYF TGTGCCAGCAGCCTCCGGGGCCAAGAGACCCAGTACTTC
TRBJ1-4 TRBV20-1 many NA CSARVQGGEKLFF TGCAGTGCTAGAGTTCAGGGTGGTGAAAAACTGTTTTTT
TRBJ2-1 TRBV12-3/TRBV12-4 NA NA CASSFKAQKVQFF TGTGCCAGCAGTTTTAAGGCCCAGAAGGTTCAGTTCTTC
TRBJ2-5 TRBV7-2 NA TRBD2 CASSLVGTGGGQETQYF TGTGCCAGCAGCTTAGTAGGGACGGGGGGTGGGCAAGAGACCCAGTACTTC
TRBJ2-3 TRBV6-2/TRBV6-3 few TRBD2 CASSYGLAGRTDTQYF TGTGCCAGCAGTTATGGTCTAGCGGGAAGGACAGATACGCAGTATTTT
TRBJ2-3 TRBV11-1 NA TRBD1 CASSPQGRTDTQYF TGTGCCAGCAGCCCACAGGGGCGCACAGATACGCAGTATTTT
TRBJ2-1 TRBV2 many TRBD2 CASSDSSGRARSYNEQFF TGTGCCAGCAGTGATTCTAGCGGGAGGGCCCGCTCCTACAATGAGCAGTTCTTC
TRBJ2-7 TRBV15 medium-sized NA CATSRGEQQVPYF TGTGCCACCAGCAGAGGAGAACAGCAGGTACCTTACTTC
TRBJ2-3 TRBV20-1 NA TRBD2 CSASTSGPSTDTQYF TGCAGTGCTAGCACTAGCGGGCCTAGCACAGATACGCAGTATTTT
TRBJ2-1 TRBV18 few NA CASSDPRTTPRRFF TGTGCCAGCTCTGACCCTAGGACGACACCCAGACGGTTCTTC